This record looks at one TCR beta chain sequence and its context. Stable patients also lacked confetti depigmentation, a sign of active vitiligo. Looked up from germline, CDR1 is LNHNV and CDR2 is YYDKDF (reference sequence). The V gene lost 1 base and the J gene lost 6 bases, with 16 bases spanning the gap. The length of the CDR3 is 16 residues. TCRdb keeps only in-frame clones here, not all; method: immunoSEQ multiplex PCR. The sample has tens of thousands of clones, roughly 94% seen once. These data are taken from a study of resident and recirculating memory T cells in vitiligo. The sequencing input was blood. The TCR was taken from a male donor with vitiligo. This chain joins TRBV15 and TRBJ2-1; perhaps TRBD2 as D (5 bases). The CDR3 reads CATSRGSGGRTNEQFF. CDR3 nucleotide sequence: TGTGCCACCAGCAGAGGGAGCGGTGGGAGAACCAATGAGCAGTTCTTC.